This is a list of T cell receptor beta chains from one sample in a study of T cell changes during pregnancy in multiple sclerosis. The assay was immunoSEQ multiplex PCR, and TCRdb's table has in-frame clones only and misses some. The data contain over 55,000 clones, about 90% of them singletons. Sequences were derived from peripheral blood, sampled in the first trimester of pregnancy. The origin of the receptors is a female donor with multiple sclerosis, enrolled in a pregnancy study. Both conserved end residues are part of each CDR3. D genes are given only for firm matches. A clone size is listed for some rows: how often the clone was seen (once, few, many), or a class if it is expanded.

TRBD1 TRBJ1-4 TRBV12-5 NA CASGVSQGPNEKLFF TGTGCTAGTGGTGTTTCACAGGGGCCTAATGAAAAACTGTTTTTT
TRBD1 TRBJ1-1 TRBV10-2 NA CASTQTGRGGEAFF TGCGCCAGCACCCAGACAGGGAGAGGAGGTGAAGCTTTCTTT
TRBD1 TRBJ2-2 TRBV5-4 NA CASHRGGSTGELFF TGTGCCAGCCATAGAGGGGGCAGCACCGGGGAGCTGTTTTTT
NA TRBJ2-2 TRBV7-2 NA CASSLGQLNTGELFF TGTGCCAGCAGCTTAGGCCAGTTGAACACCGGGGAGCTGTTTTTT
TRBD2 TRBJ2-1 TRBV5-3 NA CARSWKGREGRGEQFF TGTGCCAGAAGCTGGAAGGGGCGGGAGGGCCGAGGTGAGCAGTTCTTC
NA TRBJ2-1 TRBV5-4 NA CASSRSHEQFF TGTGCCAGCAGCCGGTCCCATGAGCAGTTCTTC
NA TRBJ2-1 TRBV21-1 NA CASRLPGGGIYNEQFF TGTGCCAGCAGACTCCCCGGGGGAGGGATTTACAATGAGCAGTTCTTC
NA TRBJ1-5 TRBV19 NA CASSGGGRNQPQHF TGTGCCAGTAGTGGTGGGGGCCGCAATCAGCCCCAGCATTTT
NA TRBJ2-2 TRBV11-2 NA CASSKGQNTGELFF TGTGCCAGCAGCAAGGGACAGAACACCGGGGAGCTGTTTTTT
NA TRBJ2-1 TRBV27 once CASSFQGGDNEQFF TGTGCCAGCAGTTTTCAGGGTGGAGACAATGAGCAGTTCTTC
TRBD1 TRBJ2-2 TRBV6-4 NA CASSGTGGNTGELFF TGTGCCAGCAGTGGGACAGGGGGCAACACCGGGGAGCTGTTTTTT
NA TRBJ1-1 TRBV21-1 medium-sized CASSKERGTGGPNTEAFF TGTGCCAGCAGCAAAGAGAGGGGGACAGGGGGACCGAACACTGAAGCTTTCTTT
NA TRBJ2-6 TRBV28 NA CASSLIDGANVLTF TGTGCCAGCAGTTTAATAGATGGGGCCAACGTCCTGACTTTC
NA TRBJ2-3 TRBV13 NA CASSTQTGTDTQYF TGTGCCAGCAGCACCCAGACAGGCACAGATACGCAGTATTTT
TRBD1 TRBJ2-2 TRBV28 NA CASSSDRGKAGELFF TGTGCCAGCAGCTCGGACAGGGGGAAGGCCGGGGAGCTGTTTTTT
TRBD2 TRBJ2-7 TRBV5-4 NA CASSPGLAGGSYEQYF TGTGCCAGCAGCCCGGGACTAGCGGGAGGCTCCTACGAGCAGTACTTC
NA TRBJ2-5 TRBV18 NA CASSPQEGQETQYF TGTGCCAGCTCACCCCAGGAAGGACAAGAGACCCAGTACTTC
NA TRBJ1-2 TRBV27 NA CASSPTGGAGGYTF TGTGCCAGCAGTCCAACGGGGGGCGCGGGGGGCTACACCTTC
NA TRBJ2-1 TRBV7-2 NA CASSLDASSYNEQFF TGTGCCAGCAGCTTAGACGCGAGCTCCTACAATGAGCAGTTCTTC
NA TRBJ2-3 TRBV28 NA CASSERAWTDTQYF TGTGCCAGCAGCGAGCGCGCTTGGACAGATACGCAGTATTTT
TRBD2 TRBJ2-7 TRBV6-5 NA CASSFLAGGRVYEQYF TGTGCCAGCAGTTTTCTAGCGGGAGGCCGGGTTTACGAGCAGTACTTC
NA TRBJ2-1 TRBV27 NA CASSLGLYNEQFF TGTGCCAGCAGTTTAGGTCTATACAATGAGCAGTTCTTC
NA TRBJ2-1 TRBV5-1 once CASSQEPGSIGEQFF TGCGCCAGCAGCCAAGAACCGGGATCGATCGGCGAGCAGTTCTTC
TRBD1 TRBJ2-5 TRBV5-4 NA CASSLLTTGAGETQYF TGTGCCAGCAGCTTACTGACGACAGGGGCGGGGGAGACCCAGTACTTC
NA TRBJ2-7 TRBV5-4 NA CASIHRQYEQYF TGTGCCAGCATCCATAGACAGTACGAGCAGTACTTC
NA TRBJ2-2 TRBV6-5 NA CASNTHRASTGELFF TGTGCCAGCAATACCCACAGGGCCAGCACCGGGGAGCTGTTTTTT
TRBD1 TRBJ2-6 TRBV18 NA CASSDRDRGPGANVLTF TGTGCCAGCTCAGACCGGGACAGGGGTCCTGGGGCCAACGTCCTGACTTTC
TRBD1 TRBJ2-7 TRBV7-2 NA CASSLAQGALMYF TGTGCCAGCAGCTTAGCCCAGGGGGCGCTTATGTACTTC
NA TRBJ2-3 TRBV6-4 few CASSEEGEGDTQYF TGTGCCAGCAGTGAAGAGGGAGAGGGTGATACGCAGTATTTT
TRBD2 TRBJ2-1 TRBV6-4 few CASSALAGAANEQFF TGTGCCAGCAGTGCCCTAGCGGGAGCAGCCAATGAGCAGTTCTTC
NA TRBJ2-3 TRBV2 NA CASSPAAPDTQYF TGTGCCAGCAGTCCCGCGGCGCCAGATACGCAGTATTTT
NA TRBJ2-2 TRBV7-2 NA CASSFGRGSGELFF TGTGCCAGCAGCTTTGGCCGGGGGTCCGGGGAGCTGTTTTTT
TRBD1 TRBJ2-1 TRBV6-5 NA CASGGQGWNEQFF TGTGCCAGCGGGGGACAGGGGTGGAATGAGCAGTTCTTC
TRBD2 TRBJ2-2 TRBV10-3 NA CAIRNGVAGTGELFF TGTGCCATCAGAAACGGGGTAGCGGGCACCGGGGAGCTGTTTTTT
NA TRBJ2-2 TRBV7-7 NA CASSLDYNTGELFF TGTGCTAGCAGCTTAGACTATAACACCGGGGAGCTGTTTTTT
TRBD2 TRBJ2-1 TRBV9 once CASSVRAPGLANNEQFF TGTGCCAGCAGCGTAAGAGCCCCGGGACTAGCGAACAATGAGCAGTTCTTC
NA TRBJ1-4 TRBV7-9 few CASSLSGTNEKLFF TGTGCCAGCAGTTTGTCAGGGACTAATGAAAAACTGTTTTTT
TRBD2 TRBJ2-1 TRBV23-1 NA CASSARTSGRPYSYNEQFF TGCGCCAGCAGCGCGAGGACTAGCGGGAGACCTTACTCCTACAATGAGCAGTTCTTC
TRBD1 TRBJ2-5 TRBV5-1 NA CASWDRGRRETQYF TGCGCCAGCTGGGACAGGGGGCGAAGGGAGACCCAGTACTTC
NA TRBJ2-7 TRBV27 NA CASSFLPPGAYEQYF TGTGCCAGCAGTTTCCTTCCTCCAGGCGCCTACGAGCAGTACTTC
NA TRBJ2-7 TRBV6-5 NA CASSLRESDEQYF TGTGCCAGCAGCCTACGGGAGAGCGACGAGCAGTACTTC
TRBD1 TRBJ1-4 TRBV2 NA CASSVDRGIEKLFF TGTGCCAGCAGTGTTGACAGGGGAATTGAAAAACTGTTTTTT